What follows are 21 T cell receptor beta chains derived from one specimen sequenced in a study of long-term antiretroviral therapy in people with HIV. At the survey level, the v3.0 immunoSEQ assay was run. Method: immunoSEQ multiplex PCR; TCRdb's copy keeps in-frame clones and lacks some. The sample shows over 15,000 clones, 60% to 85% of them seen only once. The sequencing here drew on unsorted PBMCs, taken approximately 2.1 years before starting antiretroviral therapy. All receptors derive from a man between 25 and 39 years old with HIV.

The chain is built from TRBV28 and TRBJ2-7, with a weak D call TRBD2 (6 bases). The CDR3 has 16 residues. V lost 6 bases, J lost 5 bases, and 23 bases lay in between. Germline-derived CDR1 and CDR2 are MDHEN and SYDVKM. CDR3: CASRFLNSLPGDEQYF. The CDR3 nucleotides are TGTGCCAGCAGATTCCTTAATAGCCTCCCGGGAGACGAGCAGTACTTC. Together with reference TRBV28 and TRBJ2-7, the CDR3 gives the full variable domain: DVKVTQSSRYLVKRTGEKVFLECVQDMDHENMFWYRQDPGLGLRLIYFSYDVKMKEKGDIPEGYSVSREKKERFSLILESASTNQTSMYLCASRFLNSLPGDEQYFGPGTRLTVT.

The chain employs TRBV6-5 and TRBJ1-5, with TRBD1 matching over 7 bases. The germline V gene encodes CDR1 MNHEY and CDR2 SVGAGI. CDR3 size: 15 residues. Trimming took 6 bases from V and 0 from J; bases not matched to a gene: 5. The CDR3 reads CASSYTGDSNQPQHF. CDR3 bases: TGTGCCAGCAGCTACACAGGGGATAGCAATCAGCCCCAGCATTTT.

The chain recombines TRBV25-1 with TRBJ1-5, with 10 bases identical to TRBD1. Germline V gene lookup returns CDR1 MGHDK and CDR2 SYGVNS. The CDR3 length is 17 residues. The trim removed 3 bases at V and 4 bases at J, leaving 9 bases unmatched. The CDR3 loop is CASSEPGTGALNQPQHF. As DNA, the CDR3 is TGTGCCAGCAGTGAGCCCGGGACAGGGGCCCTGAATCAGCCCCAGCATTTT.

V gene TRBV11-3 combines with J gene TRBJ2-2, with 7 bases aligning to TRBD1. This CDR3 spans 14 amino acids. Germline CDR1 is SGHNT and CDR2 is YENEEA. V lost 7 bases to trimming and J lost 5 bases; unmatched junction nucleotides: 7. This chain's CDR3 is CASTRDRETGELFF. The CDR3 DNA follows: TGTGCCAGCACCCGGGACAGAGAAACCGGGGAGCTGTTTTTT.

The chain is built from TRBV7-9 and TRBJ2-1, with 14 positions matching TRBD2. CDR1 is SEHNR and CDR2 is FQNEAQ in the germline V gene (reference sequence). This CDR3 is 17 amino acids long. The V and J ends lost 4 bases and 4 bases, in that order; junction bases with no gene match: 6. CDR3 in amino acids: CASSSIGTSGGYNEQFF. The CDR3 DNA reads TGTGCCAGCAGCTCCATTGGGACTAGCGGGGGATACAATGAGCAGTTCTTC.

CDR3 residues: CSVGRGSSDTQYF. The CDR3 DNA reads TGCAGCGTTGGTCGGGGGAGTAGTGATACGCAGTATTTT. The chain is built from TRBV29-1 and TRBJ2-3; D perhaps matches TRBD2 (6 bases). Germline loops: CDR1 SQVTM, CDR2 ANQGSEA. Trimming stripped 4 bases from V and 6 bases from J, with 14 bases between. The CDR3 spans 13 residues.

CDR3 sequence reads: CSVEDGDGLQFF. The DNA of the CDR3 is TGCAGCGTTGAAGATGGCGATGGACTGCAGTTCTTC. This chain links TRBV29-1 with TRBJ2-1, with a weak D call TRBD2 (5 bases). CDR3 size: 12 residues. V lost 0 bases to trimming and J lost 12 bases, with 12 bases between them. Looked up from germline, CDR1 is SQVTM and CDR2 is ANQGSEA.

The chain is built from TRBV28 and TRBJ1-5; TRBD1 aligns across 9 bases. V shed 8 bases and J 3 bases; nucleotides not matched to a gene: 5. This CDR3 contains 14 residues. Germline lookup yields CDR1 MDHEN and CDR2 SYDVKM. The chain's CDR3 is CASGDRELNQPQHF. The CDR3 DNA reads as TGTGCCAGCGGGGACAGGGAACTCAATCAGCCCCAGCATTTT.

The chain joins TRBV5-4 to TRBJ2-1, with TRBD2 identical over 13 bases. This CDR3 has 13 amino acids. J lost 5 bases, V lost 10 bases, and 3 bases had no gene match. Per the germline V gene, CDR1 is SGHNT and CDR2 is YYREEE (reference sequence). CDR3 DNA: TGTGCCGGGACTAGCGGGAATAACAATGAGCAGTTCTTC. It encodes CAGTSGNNNEQFF.

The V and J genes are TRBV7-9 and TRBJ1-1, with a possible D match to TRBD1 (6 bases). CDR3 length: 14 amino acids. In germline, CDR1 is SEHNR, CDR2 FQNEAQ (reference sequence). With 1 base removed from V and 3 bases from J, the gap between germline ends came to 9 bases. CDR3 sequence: CASSLDPGDTEAFF. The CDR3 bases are TGTGCCAGCAGCTTAGACCCAGGGGACACTGAAGCTTTCTTT.

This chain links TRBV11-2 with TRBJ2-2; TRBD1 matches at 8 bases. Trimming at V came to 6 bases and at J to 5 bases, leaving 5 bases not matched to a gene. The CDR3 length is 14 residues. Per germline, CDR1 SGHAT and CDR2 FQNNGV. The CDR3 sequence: CASRLTGGTGELFF. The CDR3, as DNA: TGTGCCAGCAGACTCACAGGGGGTACCGGGGAGCTGTTTTTT. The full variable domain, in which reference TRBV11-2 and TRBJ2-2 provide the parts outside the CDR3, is EAGVAQSPRYKIIEKRQSVAFWCNPISGHATLYWYQQILGQGPKLLIQFQNNGVVDDSQLPKDRFSAERLKGVDSTLKIQPAKLEDSAVYLCASRLTGGTGELFFGEGSRLTVL.

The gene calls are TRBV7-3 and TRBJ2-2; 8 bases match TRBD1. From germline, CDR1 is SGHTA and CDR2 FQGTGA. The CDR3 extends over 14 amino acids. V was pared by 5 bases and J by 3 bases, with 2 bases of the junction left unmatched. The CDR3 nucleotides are TGTGCCAGCAGCGTGGACAGGGACACCGGGGAGCTGTTTTTT. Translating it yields CASSVDRDTGELFF.

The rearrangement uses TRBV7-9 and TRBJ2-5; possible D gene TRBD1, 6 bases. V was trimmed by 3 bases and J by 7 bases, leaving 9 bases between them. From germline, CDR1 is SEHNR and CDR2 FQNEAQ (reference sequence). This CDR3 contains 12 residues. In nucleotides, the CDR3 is TGTGCCAGCAGCTTGGGGGCGGGGACCCAGTACTTC. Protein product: CASSLGAGTQYF.

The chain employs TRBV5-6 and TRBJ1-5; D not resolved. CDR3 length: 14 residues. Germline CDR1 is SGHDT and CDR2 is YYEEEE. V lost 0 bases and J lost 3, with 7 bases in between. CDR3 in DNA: TGTGCCAGCAGCTTGGGGCATATCAATCAGCCCCAGCATTTT. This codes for CASSLGHINQPQHF. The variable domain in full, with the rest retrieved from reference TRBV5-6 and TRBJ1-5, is DAGVTQSPTHLIKTRGQQVTLRCSPKSGHDTVSWYQQALGQGPQFIFQYYEEEERQRGNFPDRFSGHQFPNYSSELNVNALLLGDSALYLCASSLGHINQPQHFGDGTRLSIL.

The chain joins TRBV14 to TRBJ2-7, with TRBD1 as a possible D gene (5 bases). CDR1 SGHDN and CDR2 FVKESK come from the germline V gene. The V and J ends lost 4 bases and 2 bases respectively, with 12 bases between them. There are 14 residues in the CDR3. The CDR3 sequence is CASSPRTTPYEQYF. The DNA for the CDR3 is TGTGCCAGCAGCCCAAGGACAACCCCCTACGAGCAGTACTTC.

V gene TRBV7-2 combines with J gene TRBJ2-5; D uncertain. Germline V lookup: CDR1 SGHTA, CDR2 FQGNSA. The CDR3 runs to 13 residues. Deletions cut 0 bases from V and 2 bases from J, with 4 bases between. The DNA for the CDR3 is TGTGCCAGCAGCTTAGCTCAACAAGAGACCCAGTACTTC. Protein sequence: CASSLAQQETQYF.

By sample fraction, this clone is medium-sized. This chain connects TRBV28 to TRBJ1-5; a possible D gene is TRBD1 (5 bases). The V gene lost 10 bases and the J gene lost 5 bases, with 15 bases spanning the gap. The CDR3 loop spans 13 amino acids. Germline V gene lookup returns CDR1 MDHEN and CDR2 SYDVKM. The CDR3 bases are TGTGCCAACAAGGGGCAGGGAGATCAGCCCCAGCATTTT. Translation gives CANKGQGDQPQHF.

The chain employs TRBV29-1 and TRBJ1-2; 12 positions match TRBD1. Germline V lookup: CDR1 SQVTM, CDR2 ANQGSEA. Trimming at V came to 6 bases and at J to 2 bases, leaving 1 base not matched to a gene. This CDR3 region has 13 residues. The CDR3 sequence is CSVGTGGNYGYTF. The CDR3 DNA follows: TGCAGCGTGGGGACAGGGGGCAACTATGGCTACACCTTC.

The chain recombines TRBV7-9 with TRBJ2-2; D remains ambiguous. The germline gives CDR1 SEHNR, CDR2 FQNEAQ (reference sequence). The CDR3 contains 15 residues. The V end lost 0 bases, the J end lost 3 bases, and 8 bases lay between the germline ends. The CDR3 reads CASSLAFRDTGELFF. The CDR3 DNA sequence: TGTGCCAGCAGCTTAGCTTTCAGAGACACCGGGGAGCTGTTTTTT.

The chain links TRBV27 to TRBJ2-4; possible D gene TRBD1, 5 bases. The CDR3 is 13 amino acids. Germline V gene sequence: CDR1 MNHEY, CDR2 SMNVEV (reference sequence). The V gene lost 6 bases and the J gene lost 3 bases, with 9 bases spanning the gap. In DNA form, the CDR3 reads TGTGCCAGCAGCCGACAGTACAAAAACATTCAGTACTTC. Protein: CASSRQYKNIQYF.

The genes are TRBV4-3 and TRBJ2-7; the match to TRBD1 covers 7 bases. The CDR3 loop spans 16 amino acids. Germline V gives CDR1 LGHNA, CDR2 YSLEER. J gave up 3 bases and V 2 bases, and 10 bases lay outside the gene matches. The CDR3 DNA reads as TGCGCCAGCAGCCAATCACCGGGACAGCCAAACTACGAGCAGTACTTC. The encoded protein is CASSQSPGQPNYEQYF.